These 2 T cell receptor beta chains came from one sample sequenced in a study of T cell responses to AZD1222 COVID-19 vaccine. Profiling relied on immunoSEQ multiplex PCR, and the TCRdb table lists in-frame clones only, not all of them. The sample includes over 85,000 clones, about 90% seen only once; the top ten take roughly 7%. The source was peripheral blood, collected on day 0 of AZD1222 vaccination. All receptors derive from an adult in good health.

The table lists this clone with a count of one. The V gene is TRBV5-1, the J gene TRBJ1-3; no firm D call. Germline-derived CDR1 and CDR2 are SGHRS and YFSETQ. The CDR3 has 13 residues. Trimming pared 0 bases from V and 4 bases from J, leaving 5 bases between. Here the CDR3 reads CASSLGTGNTIYF. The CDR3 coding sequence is TGCGCCAGCAGCTTGGGAACAGGAAACACCATATATTTT.

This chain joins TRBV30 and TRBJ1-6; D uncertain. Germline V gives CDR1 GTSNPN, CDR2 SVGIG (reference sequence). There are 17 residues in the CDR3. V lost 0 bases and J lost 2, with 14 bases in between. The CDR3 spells CAWSVQYVETYNSPLHF. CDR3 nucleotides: TGTGCCTGGAGTGTACAGTACGTCGAGACCTATAATTCACCCCTCCACTTT.